These T cell receptor beta chains were read from a single sample in a study of blood T cell repertoires in COVID-19. Measured with immunoSEQ multiplex PCR; TCRdb has only the in-frame clones, and not every one. Among about 80,000 clones listed, 85% were seen once. The sample was peripheral blood. These receptors all come from a man aged 50-59 years with COVID-19, enrolled during active disease. The CDR3 runs from the conserved cysteine through the conserved F or W. A D gene is named only where the DNA matches it firmly.

j_gene	v_gene	d_gene	CDR3aa
TRBJ2-7	TRBV9	TRBD2	CASSQTSGIPNEQYF
TRBJ1-6	TRBV21-1	.	CASSSPRQELNSPLHF
TRBJ2-4	TRBV5-4	TRBD1	CASSDGQGRNIQYF
TRBJ2-1	TRBV19	.	CASSNERSSYNEQFF
TRBJ1-1	TRBV2	.	CASSEDRPNTEAFF
TRBJ1-4	TRBV5-1	.	CASSSAATNEKLFF
TRBJ1-3	TRBV11-2	.	CASSLFFRGSSGNTIYF
TRBJ1-5	TRBV6-2/TRBV6-3	.	CASSPFWLGGDQPQHF
TRBJ1-5	TRBV12-3/TRBV12-4	.	CASRTGTNQPQHF
TRBJ2-5	TRBV18	.	CASSPLLRETQYF
TRBJ1-4	TRBV5-1	.	CASSLVAGNEKLFF
TRBJ2-1	TRBV2	TRBD2	CASRGLADSYNEQFF
TRBJ1-2	TRBV18	.	CASSPQWGQGYGYTF
TRBJ1-1	TRBV5-4	TRBD1	CASSWGQGGAFF
TRBJ2-3	TRBV6-1	TRBD2	CASSVIKAGSTDTQYF
TRBJ2-6	TRBV3-1/TRBV3-2	.	CASSAILLGRSGANVLTF
TRBJ1-6	TRBV2	TRBD1	CASKEDRGRDSPLHF
TRBJ2-5	TRBV28	TRBD1	CASSLSSHKRTDRGRRETQYF
TRBJ1-1	TRBV20-1	.	CSGTGTEAFF
TRBJ1-5	TRBV2	.	CASIQGPNQPQHF
TRBJ2-7	TRBV4-3	TRBD2	CASSQDGGRATYEQYF
TRBJ1-2	TRBV2	.	CATREASANYGYTF
TRBJ1-2	TRBV2	.	CASSDVGLNYGYTF
TRBJ2-7	TRBV30	.	CAFHGGSYEQYF
TRBJ2-1	TRBV29-1	TRBD1	CSVKRGTAYNEQFF
TRBJ1-4	TRBV28	.	CGSSVSNEKLFF
TRBJ1-5	TRBV27	TRBD1	CASSFRTPGQGRQPQHF
TRBJ2-1	TRBV5-1	.	CASSLGAVSSYNEQFF
TRBJ2-7	TRBV18	TRBD1	CASSPDRLTYEQYF
TRBJ1-5	TRBV3-1/TRBV3-2	.	CASSQGGGIGNQPQHF
TRBJ1-1	TRBV6-5	TRBD1	CASSIDREAEAFF
TRBJ2-7	TRBV29-1	TRBD2	CSVDLGGSRSEQYF
TRBJ1-2	TRBV18	.	CASSPGADYGYTF
TRBJ1-1	TRBV2	TRBD1	CASSKDRATEAFF
TRBJ1-1	TRBV7-2	.	CASSPGSGNTEAFF
TRBJ2-7	TRBV28	TRBD1	CATTTPGQEPYEQYF
TRBJ1-2	TRBV5-4	.	CASSLGERSGSGYTF
TRBJ2-5	TRBV7-9	.	CASRAKSGETQYF
TRBJ2-5	TRBV2	.	CASSWGLKETQYF
TRBJ2-3	TRBV6-5	TRBD2	CASSYYGLATDTQYF
TRBJ1-1	TRBV18	TRBD1	CASSQRQGINTEAFF
TRBJ1-4	TRBV20-1	TRBD1	CSARAGTGREKLFF
TRBJ2-2	TRBV19	TRBD1	CASSMPTGAGELFF
TRBJ2-4	TRBV7-2	TRBD2	CASSRGLAEQNIQYF
TRBJ2-1	TRBV7-7	TRBD2	CASSLEASGRDNEQFF
TRBJ2-7	TRBV29-1	TRBD1	CSVEQGYEQYF
TRBJ1-6	TRBV19	.	CASRGSRNSPLHF
TRBJ1-4	TRBV3-1/TRBV3-2	.	CASSQRGTNEKLFF
TRBJ1-1	TRBV19	.	CASSTWGGANTEAFF
TRBJ2-1	TRBV5-1	TRBD1	CASSPGQGDNNEQFF
TRBJ1-6	TRBV2	.	CASSTGRRNSPLHF
TRBJ2-1	TRBV29-1	TRBD1	CSVGWTGENEQFF
TRBJ1-2	TRBV10-3	.	CATAAGSYGYTF
TRBJ1-1	TRBV5-6	TRBD1	CASSLRSGTGLLAAFF
TRBJ1-3	TRBV15	.	CATSTDRDSGNTIYF
TRBJ1-1	TRBV7-6	.	CASSLGTEAFF
TRBJ1-4	TRBV28	TRBD1	CASSLTGIMATNEKLFF
TRBJ2-7	TRBV3-1/TRBV3-2	TRBD2	CASSQVLYGEGEQYF
TRBJ1-4	TRBV7-9	.	CASSLQGGVEEKLFF